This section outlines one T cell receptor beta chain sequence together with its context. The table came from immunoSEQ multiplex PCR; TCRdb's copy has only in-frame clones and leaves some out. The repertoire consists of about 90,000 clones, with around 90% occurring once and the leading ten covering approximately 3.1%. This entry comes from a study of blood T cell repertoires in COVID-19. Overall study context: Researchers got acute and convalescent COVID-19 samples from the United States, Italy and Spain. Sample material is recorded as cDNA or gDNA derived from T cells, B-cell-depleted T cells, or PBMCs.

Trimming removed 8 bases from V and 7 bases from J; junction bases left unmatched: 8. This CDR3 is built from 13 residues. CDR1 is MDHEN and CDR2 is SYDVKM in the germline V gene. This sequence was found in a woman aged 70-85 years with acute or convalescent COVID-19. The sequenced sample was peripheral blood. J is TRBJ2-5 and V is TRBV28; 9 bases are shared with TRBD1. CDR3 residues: CASGGQGIRTQYF. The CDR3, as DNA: TGTGCCAGCGGAGGACAGGGGATAAGGACCCAGTACTTC.